This T cell receptor beta chain was recovered during a study of blood T cells in healthy people across ages. Findings and caveats of the study: Older age coincided with a roughly linear decline in TCR beta diversity per million T cells.

The second PCR ran about 7 to 12 cycles with a sample-barcoded 5' primer and J-beta primers. TCRdb recomputed calls from the 5' RACE reads with MiXCR, one row per CDR3 protein. The sample shows around 1.5 million distinct CDR3 sequences, about 31% of them seen only once. In regard to this clonotype: Its matching antigen is unknown. A much larger clone lies a single base off, so this may be a read error.

This CDR3 has 18 residues. V shed 5 bases, J shed 0 bases, and the junction held 11 bases outside the gene matches. Isolating PBMCs gave at least 6 million of these cells per sample. This sequence originates from a woman aged 30 to 39 in good health. Sequencing was carried out using blood. J is TRBJ1-2 and V is TRBV12-3 or TRBV12-4, with 11 positions matching TRBD1. CDR3 bases: TGTGCCAGCAGTCCCCCAGGGACAGGGGGTCCAGCTAACTATGGCTACACCTTC. Its protein product is CASSPPGTGGPANYGYTF.